This T cell receptor (beta chain) was captured by sequencing in a study of cytomegalovirus exposure and HLA in healthy donors. It was with 60 Vbeta and 13 Jbeta primers that the PCR ran. TCRdb keeps only in-frame clones here, not all; method: immunoSEQ multiplex PCR. The sample lists roughly 150,000 clones, almost 85% occurring once. V shed 1 base and J 2 bases; nucleotides not matched to a gene: 4. The CDR3 is made up of 15 amino acids. Germline assignment: CDR1 MDHEN and CDR2 SYDVKM. This clonotype was obtained from a man younger than 40 in good health and CMV-seronegative. The material sequenced was PBMCs. This chain joins TRBV28 and TRBJ2-7; 8 bases align to TRBD1. As DNA, the CDR3 is TGTGCCAGCAGTTTATTGGGACAGGAGACCTACGAGCAGTACTTC. Protein sequence: CASSLLGQETYEQYF.